Listed below are T cell receptor beta chains from one sample, sequenced in a study of response to subunit inactivated influenza vaccine. TCRdb fed the RT-PCR reads into MiXCR, producing one record per CDR3 protein. The sample consists of roughly 500,000 distinct CDR3 sequences, about 25% of them appearing once. This specimen was CD4+ T cells sorted from PBMCs, taken about 5 days after vaccination. The origin of the receptors is a man aged 45-65 years who received an inactivated influenza vaccine. Each CDR3 is given with its conserved first and last residue. A D gene is named only where the DNA matches it firmly.

D gene	V gene	J gene	CDR3 protein
-	TRBV10-3	TRBJ1-5	CATRPGTPPGTQHF
TRBD1	TRBV5-1	TRBJ1-6	CASSVGGTGGEFIHF
-	TRBV2	TRBJ2-2	CASSKDRIPNTGELFF
TRBD2	TRBV7-2	TRBJ2-1	CASSFFGLAEQFF
TRBD1	TRBV5-6	TRBJ1-4	CASSWDRAEKLFF
TRBD1	TRBV20-1	TRBJ2-7	CSANRDSSYEQYF
TRBD1	TRBV14	TRBJ2-5	CASSRRTGFKYQETQYF
-	TRBV12-3/TRBV12-4	TRBJ1-2	CASSLLVRTRKNYGYTF
TRBD2	TRBV29-1	TRBJ2-3	CSVNPAGGGTDTQYF
-	TRBV5-1	TRBJ2-7	CASSLDPGAISYEQYF
-	TRBV18	TRBJ2-1	CASSPPMSPYNEQFF
TRBD1	TRBV29-1	TRBJ2-1	CSADRGNNEQFF
-	TRBV5-6	TRBJ1-2	CASSRDTSQRHYGYTF
-	TRBV5-5	TRBJ1-6	CASSNPPSPLHF
-	TRBV12-3/TRBV12-4	TRBJ1-2	CASTLRGSNYGYTF
TRBD2	TRBV15	TRBJ2-3	CATSRGSSGADTQYF
TRBD1	TRBV12-3/TRBV12-4	TRBJ2-4	CASSLRGTGGGIQYF
TRBD1	TRBV20-1	TRBJ2-7	CSAPRTGHYEQYF
-	TRBV29-1	TRBJ1-1	CSVERDFARTEAFF
-	TRBV20-1	TRBJ1-5	CSASNGFGNQPQHF
TRBD2	TRBV7-2	TRBJ2-7	CASSGLAAIYEQYF
-	TRBV20-1	TRBJ2-3	CSARERDHLVGATQYF